The 28 T cell receptor beta chains in this list originate from one sample, sequenced in a study of PD-1 blockade in classical Hodgkin lymphoma. The repertoire was sequenced with immunoSEQ multiplex PCR; TCRdb's copy has only in-frame clones and lacks some. The top ten clones hold 11% to 15% of a sample with around 46,000 clones, around 89% of them seen once. The time point: cycle 4 day 1 (C4D1), after 5 to 7 weeks of nivolumab. The patients all showed relapse after autologous stem cell transplantation, while their brentuximab vedotin exposure varied. Sample: peripheral blood mononuclear cells (PBMCs), taken before the fourth cycle of nivolumab. The receptors derive from a human donor with classical Hodgkin lymphoma.

The rearrangement joins TRBV7-2 to TRBJ2-5; D perhaps matches TRBD1 (5 bases). The CDR3 runs to 16 residues. Germline assignment: CDR1 SGHTA and CDR2 FQGNSA. Trimming left V 1 base short and J 5 bases short, with 17 bases between. This CDR3 is CASSLDIGRRDETQYF. The DNA of the CDR3 is TGTGCCAGCAGCTTAGACATAGGGCGCAGGGATGAGACCCAGTACTTC.

V gene TRBV30 combines with J gene TRBJ1-2; 7 positions match TRBD1. The CDR3 is 13 amino acids. V lost 3 bases to trimming and J lost 10 bases; unmatched junction nucleotides: 11. CDR1 GTSNPN and CDR2 SVGIG come from the germline V gene (reference sequence). The CDR3 DNA follows: TGTGCCTGGAGGGTCAGGGGGAGGATCGACTACACCTTC. Protein sequence: CAWRVRGRIDYTF.

The chain uses TRBV5-5 and TRBJ1-4, with D possibly being TRBD1 (5 bases). This CDR3 is 13 amino acids long. The ends were cut back, 0 bases at V and 7 bases at J, with 7 bases in the middle. Germline V gene data show CDR1 as SGHKS and CDR2 as YYEKEE (reference sequence). CDR3 region: CASSLAGSEKLFF. CDR3 sequence (DNA): TGTGCCAGCAGCTTGGCAGGGAGTGAAAAACTGTTTTTT. The variable domain in full, with the rest retrieved from reference TRBV5-5 and TRBJ1-4, is DAGVTQSPTHLIKTRGQQVTLRCSPISGHKSVSWYQQVLGQGPQFIFQYYEKEERGRGNFPDRFSARQFPNYSSELNVNALLLGDSALYLCASSLAGSEKLFFGSGTQLSVL.

This rearrangement joins TRBV19 to TRBJ2-1; TRBD1 aligns across 8 bases. J lost 3 bases, V lost 5 bases, and 6 bases had no gene match. Germline V lookup: CDR1 LNHDA, CDR2 SQIVND (reference sequence). The CDR3 has 15 amino acids. The CDR3 sequence: CASSFGTGNYNEQFF. The CDR3 coding sequence is TGTGCCAGTAGTTTTGGGACAGGAAACTACAATGAGCAGTTCTTC. Full variable domain (remainder filled in from reference TRBV19 and TRBJ2-1): DGGITQSPKYLFRKEGQNVTLSCEQNLNHDAMYWYRQDPGQGLRLIYYSQIVNDFQKGDIAEGYSVSREKKESFPLTVTSAQKNPTAFYLCASSFGTGNYNEQFFGPGTRLTVL.

This chain connects TRBV28 to TRBJ1-5; TRBD1 is a possible D gene (6 bases). Trimming stripped 2 bases from V and 6 bases from J, with 14 bases between. Germline assignment: CDR1 MDHEN and CDR2 SYDVKM. This CDR3 comprises 15 residues. Written as DNA, the CDR3 is TGTGCCAGCAGTTTACTAGGCAGGGGAAGTCAGCCCCAGCATTTT. Protein: CASSLLGRGSQPQHF.

The chain joins TRBV14 to TRBJ1-1; D possibly corresponds to TRBD1 (5 bases). The germline gives CDR1 SGHDN, CDR2 FVKESK. CDR3 length: 15 amino acids. The V end lost 4 bases, the J end lost 2 bases, and 14 bases lay between the germline ends. CDR3: CASSLKGRLNTEAFF. The CDR3 DNA sequence: TGTGCCAGCAGCCTAAAGGGACGGTTAAACACTGAAGCTTTCTTT.

The rearrangement joins TRBV2 to TRBJ2-1, with 10 nucleotides matching TRBD2. Germline V CDR1 and CDR2: SNHLY, FYNNEI. V was clipped by 10 bases and J by 7 bases; unmatched bases: 10. The CDR3 has 14 residues. This CDR3 reads CATIPGLASNEQFF. The DNA for the CDR3 is TGTGCCACCATCCCGGGACTAGCGTCGAATGAGCAGTTCTTC.

The chain couples TRBV4-1 to TRBJ2-1, with 9 bases identical to TRBD2. The V gene end was trimmed by 1 base and the J gene end by 6 bases; junction bases not matched to a gene: 10. Per the germline V gene, CDR1 is MGHRA and CDR2 is YSYEKL. This CDR3 has 17 residues. CDR3 DNA sequence: TGCGCCAGCAGCCAAGGAAGGTGGCTAGCGGGAAGCAATGAGCAGTTCTTC. This translates into CASSQGRWLAGSNEQFF.

For this clone: A junction boundary mismatches the germline segment, possibly from a read error. The chain recombines TRBV6-6 with TRBJ1-5, with a tentative D call TRBD1 (5 bases). The CDR3 runs 13 residues. CDR1 MNHNY and CDR2 SVGAGI come from the germline V gene (reference sequence). CDR3 bases: TGTGCCAGCTTCGTCGCCCCAGGGCTTAATTTGAATTTT. It translates to CASFVAPGLNLNF.

The chain uses TRBV2 and TRBJ1-2, with 7 bases lining up with TRBD1. Germline lookup yields CDR1 SNHLY and CDR2 FYNNEI. V shed 9 bases and J 8 bases; nucleotides not matched to a gene: 15. This CDR3 has 14 amino acids. CDR3 coding DNA: TGTGCCAGAAGGACAGGCACGGAATTGAGGGGCTACACCTTC. Translation gives CARRTGTELRGYTF.

CDR3 DNA: TGTGCCAGCAGTGCACGTGGGGGAACCACAGATACGCAGTATTTT. This encodes CASSARGGTTDTQYF. V gene TRBV28 combines with J gene TRBJ2-3; the D call may be TRBD1 or TRBD2 (5 bases each). The germline V and J ends were trimmed by 5 bases and 2 bases, with 14 bases remaining between them. This CDR3 region has 15 residues. Germline V CDR1 and CDR2: MDHEN, SYDVKM.

The rearrangement uses TRBV9 and TRBJ1-1; tentative D call: TRBD1 (6 bases). Germline V gene data show CDR1 as SGDLS and CDR2 as YYNGEE. The V end lost 4 bases, the J end lost 2 bases, and 9 bases lay between the germline ends. This CDR3 spans 13 amino acids. The CDR3 region is CASSIRGNTEAFF. In DNA form, the CDR3 reads TGTGCCAGCAGCATCAGGGGCAACACTGAAGCTTTCTTT.

V gene TRBV29-1 combines with J gene TRBJ1-2; TRBD1 agrees at 10 bases. Germline CDR1 reads SQVTM; CDR2 reads ANQGSEA. This CDR3 has 12 amino acids. With V trimmed by 6 bases and J by 7 bases, 5 bases remained unmatched. CDR3 sequence (DNA): TGCAGCGTCGGACAGGGGGGGTTTGGCTACACCTTC. It is translated as CSVGQGGFGYTF. The full variable domain, completed using reference TRBV29-1 and TRBJ1-2, is SAVISQKPSRDICQRGTSLTIQCQVDSQVTMMFWYRQQPGQSLTLIATANQGSEATYESGFVIDKFPISRPNLTFSTLTVSNMSPEDSSIYLCSVGQGGFGYTFGSGTRLTVV.

The rearrangement links TRBV5-1 to TRBJ1-2; D not certain. The V gene's germline CDR1 is SGHRS and CDR2 YFSETQ. V was trimmed by 0 bases and J by 2 bases, leaving 8 bases between them. There are 14 residues in the CDR3. In nucleotides, the CDR3 is TGCGCCAGCAGCTTGGGGATGGGGAACTATGGCTACACCTTC. This gives the protein CASSLGMGNYGYTF.

This chain uses TRBV9 with TRBJ2-1, with 10 bases matching TRBD2. CDR3 length equals 15 residues. The germline CDR1 and CDR2 sequences are SGDLS and YYNGEE. The junction had 6 bases not matched to a gene; V was cut back by 6 bases and J by 3 bases. The CDR3 is CASTPSGSGYNEQFF. The CDR3, as DNA: TGTGCCAGCACCCCTAGCGGGAGCGGCTACAATGAGCAGTTCTTC.

V is TRBV18 and J is TRBJ2-3, with 11 bases identical to TRBD2. This CDR3 spans 15 amino acids. With V trimmed by 3 bases and J by 1 base, 0 bases remained unmatched. The germline CDR1 and CDR2 sequences are KGHSH and LQKENI. The DNA for the CDR3 is TGTGCCAGCTCACCTAGCGGGAGGGGCACAGATACGCAGTATTTT. Translation gives CASSPSGRGTDTQYF.

J is TRBJ2-1 and V is TRBV29-1; 8 bases fit TRBD1. The CDR3 is 14 residues long. CDR1 is SQVTM and CDR2 is ANQGSEA in the germline V gene. J gave up 4 bases and V 5 bases, and 7 bases lay outside the gene matches. CDR3 coding DNA: TGCAGCGTTACCCGGGACAGGAGTTACAATGAGCAGTTCTTC. Amino acids: CSVTRDRSYNEQFF.

CDR3 protein: CASSGLADTGELFF. CDR3 nucleotides: TGTGCCAGCAGTGGACTAGCGGACACCGGGGAGCTGTTTTTT. J is TRBJ2-2 and V is TRBV6-4; 9 nucleotides line up with TRBD2. Trimming cost V 4 bases and J 3 bases; bases outside gene matches: 0. This CDR3 contains 14 residues. CDR1 MRHNA and CDR2 SNTAGT come from the germline V gene.

The chain carries TRBV7-3 and TRBJ2-1, with 11 bases that match TRBD2. The CDR3 runs 14 residues. V shed 5 bases, J shed 6 bases, and the junction held 3 bases outside the gene matches. CDR1 is SGHTA and CDR2 is FQGTGA in the germline V gene. Here the CDR3 DNA reads TGTGCCAGCAGCACTAGCGGGAGTAGCAATGAGCAGTTCTTC. It translates to CASSTSGSSNEQFF.

CDR3 DNA sequence: TGTGCCAGCGCCCTCCAGGACAGCATCCATCAGCCCCAGCATTTT. Protein sequence: CASALQDSIHQPQHF. The J gene is TRBJ1-5, the V gene TRBV6-1; a weak D match, TRBD1 (6 bases). Per the germline V gene, CDR1 is MNHNS and CDR2 is SASEGT. This CDR3 is 15 amino acids long. The germline V and J ends were trimmed by 8 bases and 5 bases, with 19 bases remaining between them.

V and J are TRBV11-2 and TRBJ2-7, with TRBD2 matching over 7 bases. The CDR3 runs 14 residues. CDR1 and CDR2 from the germline V gene are SGHAT and FQNNGV. Trimming took 7 bases from V and 6 from J; bases not matched to a gene: 12. The CDR3 DNA reads TGTGCCAGCAACCGAAGGGGAGGGGCCTTCGAGCAGTACTTC. Translation gives CASNRRGGAFEQYF.

The J gene is TRBJ2-7, the V gene TRBV5-1, with 7 nucleotides matching TRBD1. Per germline, CDR1 SGHRS and CDR2 YFSETQ. V gave up 1 base and J gave up 6 bases; unmatched junction bases: 7. The length of the CDR3 is 14 residues. The CDR3 nucleotides read TGCGCCAGCAGCTTGCGAGGGGGCGCAGGCGAGCAGTACTTC. This translates into CASSLRGGAGEQYF.

The rearrangement joins TRBV5-4 to TRBJ1-1; D gene ambiguous. Germline V gives CDR1 SGHNT, CDR2 YYREEE (reference sequence). The CDR3 runs 14 residues. The V end lost 2 bases, the J end lost 5 bases, and 13 bases lay between the germline ends. The CDR3: CASSFVGASTEAFF. The DNA of the CDR3 is TGTGCCAGCAGCTTTGTGGGTGCGTCTACTGAAGCTTTCTTT.

The chain is built from TRBV18 and TRBJ1-2; 8 positions match TRBD1. This CDR3 comprises 15 residues. V was clipped by 3 bases and J by 8 bases; unmatched bases: 11. The V gene's germline CDR1 is KGHSH and CDR2 LQKENI. The CDR3: CASSPEGTGGSGYTF. In nucleotides, the CDR3 is TGTGCCAGCTCACCTGAGGGGACAGGAGGGAGCGGCTACACCTTC.

This chain uses TRBV7-9 with TRBJ1-2; unclear D gene. Between the trimmed V and J ends, which lost 1 base and 5 bases, there was a span of 14 bases. Germline V gene lookup returns CDR1 SEHNR and CDR2 FQNEAQ (reference sequence). This CDR3 has 15 residues. CDR3 region: CASSLEVWRTYGYTF. The CDR3 region has the DNA TGTGCCAGCAGCTTAGAGGTTTGGCGGACGTATGGCTACACCTTC.

This chain links TRBV29-1 with TRBJ1-2; a possible D gene is TRBD1 (6 bases). The V and J ends lost 8 bases and 2 bases respectively, with 15 bases between them. This CDR3 is 13 amino acids long. Germline V gene data show CDR1 as SQVTM and CDR2 as ANQGSEA. The CDR3 DNA reads as TGCAGCCCCAGGGGCTTTACGAACTATGGCTACACCTTC. This sequence encodes CSPRGFTNYGYTF.

The chain employs TRBV5-1 and TRBJ2-5; 10 positions match TRBD1. The CDR3 loop spans 15 amino acids. Germline values: CDR1 SGHRS, CDR2 YFSETQ. Trimming cost V 4 bases and J 5 bases; bases outside gene matches: 8. The chain's CDR3 is CASSPMTGGSETQYF. In DNA, the CDR3 is TGCGCCAGCAGCCCGATGACAGGGGGCAGCGAGACCCAGTACTTC.

The V and J genes are TRBV7-8 and TRBJ1-1, with D possibly TRBD1 on 5 matching bases. CDR1 is SGHVS, CDR2 FQNEAQ, per germline. There are 12 residues in the CDR3. Between the trimmed V and J ends, which lost 4 bases and 7 bases, there was a span of 10 bases. CDR3 sequence: CASSSAGLEAFF. The CDR3 DNA reads as TGTGCCAGCAGCTCCGCGGGACTTGAAGCTTTCTTT.